These 17 T cell receptor beta chains share one sample of origin, sequenced in a study of PD-L1 blockade in urothelial cancer (dated by TCRdb to the late 2010s). Library preparation used the immunoSEQ multiplex PCR assay. TCRdb took this table from immuneACCESS and kept in-frame rearrangements with V and J called. Such tables lack part of the clones; where checked against another copy, unresolved V genes explain under half of the gap, and the rest is unexplained. Within this sample are 45,000 to 50,000 clones, with around 88% of them counted one time only. The ten most abundant clones make up around 3.9% of the sample. The sequenced sample was PBMCs, obtained around atezolizumab (anti-PD-L1) treatment. These receptors all stem from an older man with urothelial cancer.

The chain is built from TRBV5-8 and TRBJ2-5; no definite D call. V was trimmed by 1 base and J by 7 bases, leaving 14 bases between them. Looked up from germline, CDR1 is SGHTS and CDR2 is YDEGEE. This CDR3 is built from 14 residues. This CDR3 reads CASSLQATTGTQYF. DNA of the CDR3: TGTGCCAGCAGCTTGCAGGCTACCACTGGGACCCAGTACTTC.

The chain carries TRBV6-5 and TRBJ1-4, with 7 positions matching TRBD1. The CDR3 length is 15 residues. Germline trimming cut 5 bases from V and 3 bases from J; bases unmatched to any gene: 6. Per the germline V gene, CDR1 is MNHEY and CDR2 is SVGAGI. CDR3 sequence (DNA): TGTGCCAGCAGTCGTTCCGGGACAGCTAATGAAAAACTGTTTTTT. Translation gives CASSRSGTANEKLFF.

This chain joins TRBV4-1 and TRBJ2-1; 11 bases line up with TRBD2. The V gene's germline CDR1 is MGHRA and CDR2 YSYEKL. This CDR3 has 16 residues. The V segment lost 3 bases and the J segment 11 bases; nucleotides outside the gene matches: 12. CDR3 nucleotides: TGCGCCAGCAGCCAGCCTACTAGCGGGAGAAGGTCGAAGCAGTTCTTC. Translation: CASSQPTSGRRSKQFF.

About this clone: Other DNA sequences in the same sample also yield this CDR3. This chain uses TRBV6-5 with TRBJ2-5, with 9 positions matching TRBD2. The CDR3 contains 15 residues. The germline gives CDR1 MNHEY, CDR2 SVGAGI. Losses at the gene ends were 0 bases for V and 5 bases for J; bases not matched to a gene: 4. CDR3 sequence reads: CASSYSGLAGETQYF. CDR3 coding DNA: TGTGCCAGCAGTTACTCTGGGCTAGCGGGGGAGACCCAGTACTTC.

The chain joins TRBV30 to TRBJ1-1; D unresolved. V gave up 3 bases and J gave up 1 base, with 9 bases separating them. The CDR3 length is 13 residues. Per germline, CDR1 GTSNPN and CDR2 SVGIG (reference sequence). The CDR3 sequence: CAWRASGNTEAFF. The CDR3 nucleotides are TGTGCCTGGAGGGCATCTGGGAACACTGAAGCTTTCTTT.

This chain's CDR3 is CASSPGLRGQGVSQPQHF. CDR3 sequence (DNA): TGCGCCAGCAGCCCGGGCCTCAGAGGACAGGGGGTGAGTCAGCCCCAGCATTTT. The V call is TRBV5-1, the J call TRBJ1-5; 10 nucleotides agree with TRBD1. This CDR3 contains 18 residues. J was trimmed by 6 bases and V by 4 bases; bases with no gene match: 16. Germline-derived CDR1 and CDR2 are SGHRS and YFSETQ. Looking up the rest from reference TRBV5-1 and TRBJ1-5 gives the full variable domain: KAGVTQTPRYLIKTRGQQVTLSCSPISGHRSVSWYQQTPGQGLQFLFEYFSETQRNKGNFPGRFSGRQFSNSRSEMNVSTLELGDSALYLCASSPGLRGQGVSQPQHFGDGTRLSIL.

CDR3 sequence (DNA): TGTGCCACCAGCTTATCGGGACTAGCGGGAAATGAGCAGTTCTTC. Protein product: CATSLSGLAGNEQFF. The chain combines TRBV15 with TRBJ2-1; 13 bases line up with TRBD2. V shed 5 bases, J shed 7 bases, and the junction held 5 bases outside the gene matches. The CDR3 loop spans 15 amino acids. Germline V gene data show CDR1 as LNHNV and CDR2 as YYDKDF (reference sequence).

The gene calls are TRBV18 and TRBJ2-1, with 9 bases lining up with TRBD2. CDR1 and CDR2 from the germline V gene are KGHSH and LQKENI. The V gene end was trimmed by 3 bases and the J gene end by 6 bases; junction bases not matched to a gene: 6. The CDR3 has 15 residues. CDR3 bases: TGTGCCAGCTCACCGGGTCTAGCGGGAACCAATGAGCAGTTCTTC. It encodes CASSPGLAGTNEQFF.

The chain links TRBV5-1 to TRBJ2-1; perhaps TRBD1 as D (5 bases). Trimming stripped 0 bases from V and 6 bases from J, with 13 bases between. This CDR3 comprises 15 residues. Germline V CDR1 and CDR2: SGHRS, YFSETQ. This chain's CDR3 is CASSLEGNLGNEQFF. CDR3 in DNA: TGCGCCAGCAGCTTGGAGGGGAACTTAGGCAATGAGCAGTTCTTC.

V usage is TRBV18 and J usage is TRBJ1-1; D is ambiguous. Trimming shortened V by 4 bases and J by 2 bases, and 14 bases separated the two germline ends. Germline loops: CDR1 KGHSH, CDR2 LQKENI. CDR3 length: 15 amino acids. This CDR3 is CASSLGGVGNTEAFF. CDR3 bases: TGTGCCAGCTCACTGGGAGGTGTGGGAAACACTGAAGCTTTCTTT.

V and J are TRBV28 and TRBJ2-7, with 8 bases matching TRBD1. Germline lookup yields CDR1 MDHEN and CDR2 SYDVKM. This CDR3 comprises 16 residues. With V trimmed by 5 bases and J by 3 bases, 12 bases remained unmatched. The CDR3, as DNA: TGTGCCAGCAGTGGACAGGGTAATTTGGAGGGCTACGAGCAGTACTTC. Its protein product is CASSGQGNLEGYEQYF.

The chain couples TRBV6-5 to TRBJ2-1; D is possibly TRBD2 (5 bases). Germline loops: CDR1 MNHEY, CDR2 SVGAGI. The V end was cut by 0 bases, the J end by 0 bases, with 9 bases between. The CDR3 totals 16 residues. This CDR3 reads CASSYSTGVSYNEQFF. The CDR3 DNA is TGTGCCAGCAGTTACTCGACCGGGGTCTCCTACAATGAGCAGTTCTTC.

The chain recombines TRBV2 with TRBJ1-2, with D tentatively TRBD1 (6 bases). Germline loops: CDR1 SNHLY, CDR2 FYNNEI. CDR3 length: 17 amino acids. V dropped 2 bases and J dropped 4 bases, with 20 bases sitting between them. Written as DNA, the CDR3 is TGTGCCAGCAGTGAATGGGCGGGGGGCGCGGGGAGCTATGGCTACACCTTC. Translated: CASSEWAGGAGSYGYTF. The entire variable domain, with the rest obtained from reference TRBV2 and TRBJ1-2, is as follows: EPEVTQTPSHQVTQMGQEVILRCVPISNHLYFYWYRQILGQKVEFLVSFYNNEISEKSEIFDDQFSVERPDGSNFTLKIRSTKLEDSAMYFCASSEWAGGAGSYGYTFGSGTRLTVV.

The chain is built from TRBV6-6 and TRBJ1-4; unclear D gene. The V and J ends lost 4 bases and 5 bases respectively, with 14 bases between them. CDR1 MNHNY and CDR2 SVGAGI come from the germline V gene (reference sequence). The CDR3 sequence is 15 residues long. The CDR3 region has the DNA TGTGCCAGCAGTTGGTCCGGCGGATCGAATGAAAAACTGTTTTTT. Its translation: CASSWSGGSNEKLFF.

This clone was counted between two and nine times. The chain is built from TRBV9 and TRBJ1-1; the D gene is possibly TRBD1 (5 bases). Germline loops: CDR1 SGDLS, CDR2 YYNGEE. The CDR3 has 14 amino acids. Between the trimmed V and J ends, which lost 0 bases and 1 base, there was a span of 7 bases. In DNA, the CDR3 is TGTGCCAGCAGCGTAGGACAGCCGAACACTGAAGCTTTCTTT. Its protein product is CASSVGQPNTEAFF.

V usage is TRBV5-1 and J usage is TRBJ2-4; a possible D gene is TRBD2 (5 bases). Germline lookup yields CDR1 SGHRS and CDR2 YFSETQ. The CDR3 spans 16 residues. The ends were cut back, 0 bases at V and 0 bases at J, with 10 bases in the middle. CDR3 in amino acids: CASSLDPGKAKNIQYF. In DNA, the CDR3 is TGCGCCAGCAGCTTGGACCCGGGAAAAGCCAAAAACATTCAGTACTTC. Full variable domain (remainder filled in from reference TRBV5-1 and TRBJ2-4): KAGVTQTPRYLIKTRGQQVTLSCSPISGHRSVSWYQQTPGQGLQFLFEYFSETQRNKGNFPGRFSGRQFSNSRSEMNVSTLELGDSALYLCASSLDPGKAKNIQYFGAGTRLSVL.

The rearrangement links TRBV30 to TRBJ2-3, with D unclear. Trimming cost V 8 bases and J 1 base, with 16 bases left between them. Germline-derived CDR1 and CDR2 are GTSNPN and SVGIG (reference sequence). This CDR3 spans 14 amino acids. Written as DNA, the CDR3 is TGTGCCGGCTCCAGTGGGCGAGGCACAGATACGCAGTATTTT. Translated, it gives CAGSSGRGTDTQYF.